This T cell receptor (beta chain) was documented in a study of shared T cell receptors in the human thymus. Sequencing used immunoSEQ multiplex PCR; TCRdb keeps in-frame clones, though not all of them. Here the sample spans 720,000 or so clones, over 75% being singletons. Germline V gene data show CDR1 as LGHNA and CDR2 as YSLEER. The junction had 3 bases not matched to a gene; V was cut back by 4 bases and J by 5 bases. The length of the CDR3 is 13 residues. These data also featured in a second study, about human thymus T cells.

The gene calls are TRBV4-3 and TRBJ2-3; 7 nucleotides align to TRBD1. The sequencing input was thymocytes. The clonotype originates from a girl less than two years old with a congenital heart defect. The CDR3 loop reads CASSPRQGDTQYF. Written as DNA, the CDR3 is TGCGCCAGCAGCCCGAGACAGGGAGATACGCAGTATTTT.